Listed here are 3 T cell receptor beta chains from one sample, sequenced in a study of blood T cell repertoires in COVID-19. TCRdb's copy holds only in-frame clones and misses some; the assay was immunoSEQ multiplex PCR. The data hold about 52,000 clones, with 90% observed a single time. Sequences were obtained from peripheral blood. The receptor set was obtained from a human donor in a cohort sampled during active COVID-19.

The genes are TRBV11-2 and TRBJ1-3; maybe TRBD1 (5 bases). CDR1 and CDR2 (germline): SGHAT, FQNNGV. Trimming removed 2 bases at V and 0 bases at J, with 14 bases between. This CDR3 has 17 amino acids. In DNA, the CDR3 is TGTGCCAGCAGCTTATTCCCTAGGGGCAGCTCTGGAAACACCATATATTTT. Its protein product is CASSLFPRGSSGNTIYF.

V is TRBV7-3 and J is TRBJ1-5; the D gene is possibly TRBD1 (5 bases). Germline V gene sequence: CDR1 SGHTA, CDR2 FQGTGA. The CDR3 is 13 residues long. The V end lost 3 bases, the J end lost 3 bases, and 6 bases lay between the germline ends. The CDR3 region has the DNA TGTGCCAGCAGCTTGACAGTCAATCAGCCCCAGCATTTT. It translates to CASSLTVNQPQHF.

The genes are TRBV13 and TRBJ2-1; weak D call: TRBD1 (5 bases). The germline V and J ends were trimmed by 4 bases and 2 bases, with 15 bases remaining between them. The CDR3 spans 16 residues. CDR1 is PRHDT, CDR2 FYEKMQ, per germline (reference sequence). CDR3 DNA sequence: TGTGCCAGCAGCTCCCCTCAGGGAAGAACCTACAATGAGCAGTTCTTC. It yields the protein CASSSPQGRTYNEQFF.